These 13 T cell receptor beta chains were sequenced from one sample in a study of cytomegalovirus exposure and HLA in healthy donors. Primers for the PCR totalled 60 Vbeta and 13 Jbeta. The method was immunoSEQ multiplex PCR; TCRdb's version includes in-frame clones alone and lacks a portion of them. The profile shows about 140,000 clones, about 83% of them singletons. Sequencing was performed on PBMCs. The origin of the receptors is a young woman in good health and CMV-seronegative.

This clone was seen only a few times. The J gene is TRBJ2-5, the V gene TRBV25-1; 8 nucleotides line up with TRBD2. V shed 3 bases and J 4 bases; nucleotides not matched to a gene: 7. In germline, CDR1 is MGHDK, CDR2 SYGVNS. This CDR3 contains 15 residues. For the CDR3, the DNA is TGTGCCAGCAGTGACCCCGGGGGGGGCGGAGAGACCCAGTACTTC. Residues: CASSDPGGGGETQYF.

The J gene is TRBJ1-3, the V gene TRBV7-9; 7 positions match TRBD1. CDR1 and CDR2 from the germline V gene are SEHNR and FQNEAQ (reference sequence). Losses at the gene ends were 5 bases for V and 4 bases for J; bases not matched to a gene: 17. This CDR3 comprises 18 residues. The CDR3 is CASSKQGSKEVGGNTIYF. CDR3 nucleotides: TGTGCCAGCAGCAAACAGGGGTCAAAAGAGGTTGGCGGAAACACCATATATTTT. Filled out from reference TRBV7-9 and TRBJ1-3, the complete variable domain reads DTGVSQNPRHKITKRGQNVTFRCDPISEHNRLYWYRQTLGQGPEFLTYFQNEAQLEKSRLLSDRFSAERPKGSFSTLEIQRTEQGDSAMYLCASSKQGSKEVGGNTIYFGEGSWLTVV.

This chain links TRBV2 with TRBJ1-6; D gene ambiguous. Trimming stripped 4 bases from V and 9 bases from J, with 10 bases between. This CDR3 spans 13 amino acids. Germline assignment: CDR1 SNHLY and CDR2 FYNNEI. The CDR3 DNA is TGTGCCAGCAGTGGTGCCGGGGTTTCACCCCTCCACTTT. Its translation is CASSGAGVSPLHF.

The chain joins TRBV7-7 to TRBJ2-1, with TRBD2 as a possible D gene (6 bases). The CDR3 spans 16 residues. CDR1 and CDR2 (germline): SSHAT, FNYEAQ (reference sequence). With 5 bases removed from V and 3 bases from J, the gap between germline ends came to 17 bases. The CDR3 here is CASSPRGRGSYNEQFF. For the CDR3, the DNA is TGTGCCAGCAGCCCGCGGGGTAGGGGCAGCTACAATGAGCAGTTCTTC.

Worth noting for this clone: Distinct nucleotide sequences in the sample also encode this CDR3. The rearrangement joins TRBV29-1 to TRBJ2-3; 11 nucleotides line up with TRBD2. CDR3 length equals 13 residues. The ends lost 8 bases at V and 7 bases at J; junction bases unmatched: 8. Germline CDR1 reads SQVTM; CDR2 reads ANQGSEA. As DNA, the CDR3 is TGCAGCTTAGGGACTAGCGGAGGATATACGCAGTATTTT. Amino acids: CSLGTSGGYTQYF.

The chain carries TRBV7-2 and TRBJ1-1; 7 bases agree with TRBD1. The CDR3 spans 16 residues. The V gene's germline CDR1 is SGHTA and CDR2 FQGNSA. V was clipped by 5 bases and J by 3 bases; unmatched bases: 12. DNA of the CDR3: TGTGCCAGCAGCGTAGGACAGGTATATCGGGACACTGAAGCTTTCTTT. Translating it yields CASSVGQVYRDTEAFF.

This clone was counted a single time. This chain uses TRBV10-3 with TRBJ1-4; D might be TRBD1 (5 bases). Germline CDR1 ENHRY, CDR2 SYGVKD. CDR3 length: 14 residues. Trimming cost V 3 bases and J 4 bases, with 9 bases left between them. CDR3 bases: TGTGCCATCAGTGACAGGGACTATAATGAAAAACTGTTTTTT. Translated: CAISDRDYNEKLFF.

The V gene is TRBV6-5, the J gene TRBJ2-7; weak D call: TRBD2 (7 bases). Germline CDR1 MNHEY, CDR2 SVGAGI. CDR3 length: 14 amino acids. Trimming removed 5 bases at V and 5 bases at J, with 16 bases between. The DNA for the CDR3 is TGTGCCAGCAGTGGGGGGGCATCTTCCCACGAGCAGTACTTC. Amino acids: CASSGGASSHEQYF.

The chain is built from TRBV27 and TRBJ2-7; TRBD1 matches 7 bases. CDR1 and CDR2 from the germline V gene are MNHEY and SMNVEV (reference sequence). V lost 3 bases and J lost 3; bases outside the gene matches: 8. This CDR3 spans 15 amino acids. The CDR3 is CASSFWTGVSYEQYF. In DNA, the CDR3 is TGTGCCAGCAGTTTTTGGACAGGAGTAAGCTACGAGCAGTACTTC.

The J gene is TRBJ1-1, the V gene TRBV19; D unclear. CDR1 and CDR2 (germline): LNHDA, SQIVND (reference sequence). The CDR3 sequence is 16 residues long. With 0 bases removed from V and 3 bases from J, the gap between germline ends came to 14 bases. CDR3 sequence: CASSIDGPPNYTEAFF. The CDR3 bases are TGTGCCAGTAGTATAGACGGTCCGCCAAATTACACTGAAGCTTTCTTT.

The chain has TRBV18 and TRBJ2-3; 9 nucleotides align to TRBD1. Germline-derived CDR1 and CDR2 are KGHSH and LQKENI. V shed 3 bases, J shed 5 bases, and the junction held 6 bases outside the gene matches. The CDR3 is 15 residues long. CDR3 nucleotide sequence: TGTGCCAGCTCACCTAACAGGGGGCTCGGAGATACGCAGTATTTT. It specifies CASSPNRGLGDTQYF.

With respect to this clone: A junction end diverges from the germline sequence, so it may reflect a read error. The genes are TRBV9 and TRBJ2-7; maybe TRBD1 (6 bases). This CDR3 is built from 15 residues. In germline, CDR1 is SGDLS, CDR2 YYNGEE. As DNA, the CDR3 is TGTGCCAGCAGCATCGATTCTGGACAGTTCTACGAGCAGCACTTC. Translated, it gives CASSIDSGQFYEQHF.

This rearrangement joins TRBV19 to TRBJ1-1; D call uncertain. The CDR3 is 14 amino acids. Germline CDR1 reads LNHDA; CDR2 reads SQIVND (reference sequence). The V and J ends lost 2 bases and 2 bases respectively, with 9 bases between them. The CDR3 here is CASSIMAVNTEAFF. In nucleotides, the CDR3 is TGTGCCAGTAGTATAATGGCAGTTAACACTGAAGCTTTCTTT.